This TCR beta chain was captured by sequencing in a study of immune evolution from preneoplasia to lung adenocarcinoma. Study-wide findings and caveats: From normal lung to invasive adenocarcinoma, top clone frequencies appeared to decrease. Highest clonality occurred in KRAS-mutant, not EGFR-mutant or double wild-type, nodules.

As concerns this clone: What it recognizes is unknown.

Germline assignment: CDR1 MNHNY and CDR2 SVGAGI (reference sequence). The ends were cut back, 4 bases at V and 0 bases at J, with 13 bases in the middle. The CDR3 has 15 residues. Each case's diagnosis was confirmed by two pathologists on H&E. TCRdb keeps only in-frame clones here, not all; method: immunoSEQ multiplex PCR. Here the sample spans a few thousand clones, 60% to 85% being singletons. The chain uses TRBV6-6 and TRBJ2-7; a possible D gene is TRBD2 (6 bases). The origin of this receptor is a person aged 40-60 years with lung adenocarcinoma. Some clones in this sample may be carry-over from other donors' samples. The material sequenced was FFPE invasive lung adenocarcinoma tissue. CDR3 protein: CASSSPGLASYEQYF. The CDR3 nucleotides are TGTGCCAGCAGTTCCCCGGGACTCGCCTCCTACGAGCAGTACTTC.